The clone carrying this T cell receptor (beta chain) was seen at least ten times. Its antigen is undetermined. The entry originates in a study of breast tumors, draining lymph nodes, adjacent tissues. Findings of the study overall: Tumor and nontumor repertoires were significantly more similar in luminal-like than in basal-like breast cancer. Tumor TCR diversity was below lymph nodes but above nontumor tissue. Data fit most tumor T cells coming from lymph node, expanding in tumor. The lymph node origin of tumor T cells was framed as consistent with a hypothesis, not demonstrated.

V lost 0 bases to trimming and J lost 3 bases; unmatched junction nucleotides: 9. This CDR3 contains 17 residues. CDR1 and CDR2 from the germline V gene are DFQATT and SNEGSKA (reference sequence). Via MiXCR, TCRdb re-called the multiplex PCR reads, giving one row per CDR3 protein. Of approximately 52,000 distinct CDR3 sequences listed, around 40% are singletons. The receptor was isolated from a female donor with breast cancer. Some clones in this sample may be carry-over from other donors' samples. The chain links TRBV20-1 to TRBJ2-3, with TRBD2 identical over 10 bases. Sequencing was performed on breast tumor tissue. CDR3 sequence (DNA): TGCAGTGCTAGAGATTCTGCTAGCGGGAGTCTTACAGATACGCAGTATTTT. Amino acids: CSARDSASGSLTDTQYF.